Listed below are T cell receptor beta chains from one sample, sequenced in a study of T cell changes during pregnancy in multiple sclerosis. Measured with immunoSEQ multiplex PCR; TCRdb has only the in-frame clones, and not every one. The sample lists more than 65,000 clones; more than 90% were seen once. The sample consisted of CD4+ T cells from peripheral blood mononuclear cells, taken before pregnancy. The source is a female donor with multiple sclerosis, enrolled in a pregnancy study. CDR3s include the opening cysteine and the closing phenylalanine or tryptophan. Each record gives: D gene, clone size, V gene, J gene, CDR3 DNA, CDR3 protein. The D gene is left open where the match is weak. Size values are once, few and many counts, or a class for expanded clones, and some rows have none.

TRBD1	-	TRBV7-9	TRBJ2-2	TGTGCCAGCAGCCCGGACAGGGTCACCGGGGAGCTGTTTTTT	CASSPDRVTGELFF
TRBD2	-	TRBV2	TRBJ2-1	TGTGCCAGCAGGGAAAGACTAGCGGGACTATATGAGCAGTTCTTC	CASRERLAGLYEQFF
-	-	TRBV9	TRBJ1-2	TGTGCCAGCAACTTCCTGTGGGCCCCCTGTAACTATGGCTACACCTTC	CASNFLWAPCNYGYTF
TRBD1	-	TRBV28	TRBJ2-1	TGTGCCAGCAGTTGGAGGGACAGGGTGGGGAATGAGCAGTTCTTC	CASSWRDRVGNEQFF
-	-	TRBV27	TRBJ2-3	TGTGCCAGCAGTTTATCACCAGGACAGGGAGGGACAGATACGCAGTATTTT	CASSLSPGQGGTDTQYF
TRBD1	-	TRBV5-4	TRBJ2-1	TGTGCCAGCAGTTCCTCGGGACAGGGTTACAATGAGCAGTTCTTC	CASSSSGQGYNEQFF
TRBD1	-	TRBV9	TRBJ1-3	TGTGCCAGCAGCGTGGGACCTGGACAGGTTGGAAACACCATATATTTT	CASSVGPGQVGNTIYF
TRBD2	-	TRBV28	TRBJ2-7	TGTGCCAGCAGCCGGACTAGCGGGAGTTACGAGCAGTACTTC	CASSRTSGSYEQYF
-	-	TRBV6-4	TRBJ2-3	TGTGCCAGCAGTGACTCGAGGGGGGATACGCAGTATTTT	CASSDSRGDTQYF
-	-	TRBV20-1	TRBJ2-5	TGCAGTGCTCTCAGAGAGACCCAGTACTTC	CSALRETQYF
-	-	TRBV6-5	TRBJ2-7	TGTGCCAGCAGCTCGAACAGGGACGAGCAGTACTTC	CASSSNRDEQYF
TRBD2	-	TRBV19	TRBJ2-3	TGTGCCAGTAGCGCGACTAGCGGGAGTATGAGTTCAGATACGCAGTATTTT	CASSATSGSMSSDTQYF
TRBD2	-	TRBV10-3	TRBJ2-1	TGTGCCATCGGGGGTAGCGGGAGGGATGAGCAGTTCTTC	CAIGGSGRDEQFF
-	-	TRBV6-5	TRBJ2-1	TGTGCCAGCAGTCCTGGGCCCCGACCGAACAATGAGCAGTTCTTC	CASSPGPRPNNEQFF
TRBD1	-	TRBV4-2	TRBJ1-2	TGTGCCAGCAGCCAAGGGGGACAGGCCCACTACTATGGCTACACCTTC	CASSQGGQAHYYGYTF
-	-	TRBV19	TRBJ1-1	TGTGCCAGCGTCGGGTCGAACACTGAAGCTTTCTTT	CASVGSNTEAFF
-	-	TRBV2	TRBJ1-5	TGTGCCAGCAGTGAGACTGCCATTGACAATCAGCCCCAGCATTTT	CASSETAIDNQPQHF
TRBD1	-	TRBV11-2	TRBJ2-1	TGTGCCAGCAGCTCCCGCGGGCAGGGGGCGCCGGCGCGTATCTATGAGCAGTTCTTC	CASSSRGQGAPARIYEQFF
-	-	TRBV5-4	TRBJ1-1	TGTGCCAGCAGCTCGGACCCCAGGGGCAGCTACACTGAAGCTTTCTTT	CASSSDPRGSYTEAFF
TRBD2	-	TRBV5-6	TRBJ2-5	TGTGCCAGCAGGCCCCCGGGACTAGCTGCACTAGAGACCCAGTACTTC	CASRPPGLAALETQYF
-	-	TRBV28	TRBJ1-5	TGTGCCAGCAGTCCCACCGGGATTAGCAATCAGCCCCAGCATTTT	CASSPTGISNQPQHF
TRBD2	-	TRBV13	TRBJ2-2	TGTGCCAGCAGCTCACGACGGACTAGCGGGTGGACCGGGGAGCTGTTTTTT	CASSSRRTSGWTGELFF
-	-	TRBV6-5	TRBJ1-2	TGTGCCAGCACCCGCGGGGGTCAGATCCCCTATGGCTACACCTTC	CASTRGGQIPYGYTF
-	-	TRBV4-2	TRBJ1-4	TGTGCCAGCAGCCAAGAGGAGGGTGGTGTACGCGAAAAACTGTTTTTT	CASSQEEGGVREKLFF
-	-	TRBV23-1	TRBJ1-5	TGCGCCAGCAGTCAATACAGGTTTCGTCAGCCCCAGCATTTT	CASSQYRFRQPQHF
-	-	TRBV2	TRBJ2-1	TGTGCCAGCAAGCCGGACTTAACTCCTTCCTACAATGAGCAGTTCTTC	CASKPDLTPSYNEQFF
-	-	TRBV29-1	TRBJ1-2	TGCAGCGTTGAAGAGGAGGCTAACTATGGCTACACCTTC	CSVEEEANYGYTF
-	-	TRBV28	TRBJ2-7	TGTGCCAGCAGTTTGGGCTCGGTGGCCTACGAGCAGTACTTC	CASSLGSVAYEQYF
TRBD1	-	TRBV6-1	TRBJ1-1	TGTGCCAGCAGATCCGGGACAGGGGTGAACACTGAAGCTTTCTTT	CASRSGTGVNTEAFF
TRBD2	-	TRBV30	TRBJ2-7	TGTGCCTGGAGGTCCCCGGGACTAGCGGGAGGTCCCCCCGAGCAGTACTTC	CAWRSPGLAGGPPEQYF
TRBD2	-	TRBV27	TRBJ2-1	TGTGCCAGCAGTCCCCCGGCGGGAGGCTACTACAATGAGCAGTTCTTC	CASSPPAGGYYNEQFF
TRBD1	-	TRBV5-4	TRBJ1-6	TGTGCCAGCAGCCTCCGGACAGGGTCTAATTCACCCCTCCACTTT	CASSLRTGSNSPLHF
-	few	TRBV6-5	TRBJ1-1	TGTGCCAGCAGTTACTCTCGTGGGAGGACTGAAGCTTTCTTT	CASSYSRGRTEAFF